This T cell receptor beta chain was recorded in a study of blood T cell repertoires in COVID-19. The overall study: The study drew acute and convalescent COVID-19 samples from the United States, Italy and Spain.

Germline loops: CDR1 LNHDA, CDR2 SQIVND (reference sequence). Trimming pared 5 bases from V and 1 base from J, leaving 9 bases between. The CDR3 covers 14 residues. This table comes from immunoSEQ multiplex PCR, and its TCRdb copy is limited to in-frame clones, with some not included. This sample has 110,000 to 150,000 clones; around 82% occur once, and the top ten carry less than 9.5%. The origin of this receptor is a human donor in a cohort sampled during active COVID-19. The sequenced sample was peripheral blood. This chain links TRBV19 with TRBJ1-5; D is undetermined. This chain's CDR3 is CASSSTGSNQPQHF. The CDR3 coding sequence is TGTGCCAGTAGTTCGACTGGGAGCAATCAGCCCCAGCATTTT.